This is a list of T cell receptor beta chains from one sample in a study of blood T cell repertoires in COVID-19. Measured with immunoSEQ multiplex PCR; TCRdb has only the in-frame clones, and not every one. The sample yields about 310,000 clones, around 86% seen once. Sequences were obtained from peripheral blood. The receptors originated from a man aged 45 to 65 with active or convalescent COVID-19. Each CDR3 is given with its conserved first and last residue. The D gene is left open where the match is weak. Clone size is given for some rows only: seen once, a few or many times, or a class if the clone is expanded.

V: TRBV24-1; size: .; D: .; J: TRBJ1-5; CDR3: CATSDSTGGVHNQPQHF; DNA: TGTGCCACCAGTGATTCAACCGGCGGGGTCCACAATCAGCCCCAGCATTTT
V: TRBV7-3; size: once; D: TRBD1; J: TRBJ1-1; CDR3: CASSPGQGNTEAFF; DNA: TGTGCCAGCAGCCCGGGACAGGGGAACACTGAAGCTTTCTTT
V: TRBV9; size: .; D: TRBD1; J: TRBJ1-2; CDR3: CASSRTATGLVYGYTF; DNA: TGTGCCAGCAGCCGAACCGCGACAGGGCTGGTTTATGGCTACACCTTC
V: TRBV5-1; size: .; D: TRBD2; J: TRBJ2-1; CDR3: CASSQIAGGYNEQFF; DNA: TGCGCCAGCAGCCAAATAGCGGGGGGATACAATGAGCAGTTCTTC
V: TRBV23-1; size: .; D: TRBD1; J: TRBJ1-4; CDR3: CASTTTGPYYNEKLFF; DNA: TGCGCCAGCACCACGACAGGGCCCTACTATAATGAAAAACTGTTTTTT
V: TRBV4-2; size: .; D: .; J: TRBJ1-5; CDR3: CASSQDIGSTSQPQHF; DNA: TGTGCCAGCAGCCAAGATATCGGGTCAACATCTCAGCCCCAGCATTTT
V: TRBV7-8; size: .; D: .; J: TRBJ1-1; CDR3: CASSLVAPTEAFF; DNA: TGTGCCAGCAGCTTAGTGGCACCCACTGAAGCTTTCTTT
V: TRBV12-5; size: .; D: .; J: TRBJ1-1; CDR3: CASGGEGDTEAFF; DNA: TGTGCTAGTGGTGGAGAAGGGGATACTGAAGCTTTCTTT
V: TRBV29-1; size: .; D: TRBD2; J: TRBJ2-3; CDR3: CSVLTSGIPDTQYF; DNA: TGCAGCGTGCTGACTAGCGGGATCCCAGATACGCAGTATTTT
V: TRBV28; size: .; D: .; J: TRBJ2-3; CDR3: CASREVQPYSSTDTQYF; DNA: TGTGCCAGCAGGGAGGTCCAGCCTTACTCTAGCACAGATACGCAGTATTTT
V: TRBV28; size: .; D: TRBD1; J: TRBJ1-4; CDR3: CASRLQGARNEKLFF; DNA: TGTGCCAGCAGGCTACAGGGGGCGCGAAATGAAAAACTGTTTTTT
V: TRBV19; size: .; D: .; J: TRBJ2-1; CDR3: CASSMAPAYNEQFF; DNA: TGTGCCAGTAGTATGGCCCCAGCCTACAATGAGCAGTTCTTC
V: TRBV28; size: .; D: .; J: TRBJ1-4; CDR3: CASKYGGSGEKLFF; DNA: TGTGCCAGCAAATACGGCGGGTCCGGGGAAAAACTGTTTTTT
V: TRBV30; size: .; D: TRBD2; J: TRBJ2-7; CDR3: CAWSRDSGRYEQYF; DNA: TGTGCCTGGAGTCGGGATAGCGGGAGATACGAGCAGTACTTC
V: TRBV6-5; size: .; D: TRBD1; J: TRBJ2-7; CDR3: CASIGTAGSYEQYF; DNA: TGTGCCAGCATCGGGACAGCTGGATCCTACGAGCAGTACTTC
V: TRBV3-1/TRBV3-2; size: .; D: TRBD1; J: TRBJ1-5; CDR3: CASSFGTGGNQPQHF; DNA: TGTGCCAGCAGCTTCGGGACAGGGGGCAATCAGCCCCAGCATTTT
V: TRBV5-3; size: few; D: .; J: TRBJ1-6; CDR3: CARSLVPSTGTRHLHF; DNA: TGTGCCAGAAGCTTGGTCCCCTCAACAGGGACCCGCCACCTCCACTTT
V: TRBV27; size: .; D: .; J: TRBJ2-1; CDR3: CASSSSGTGLNEQFF; DNA: TGTGCCAGCAGTTCTTCCGGGACTGGACTCAATGAGCAGTTCTTC
V: TRBV5-6; size: .; D: TRBD1; J: TRBJ2-1; CDR3: CASSSTGLNNEQFF; DNA: TGTGCCAGCAGCTCGACAGGGCTGAACAATGAGCAGTTCTTC
V: TRBV3-1/TRBV3-2; size: .; D: TRBD1; J: TRBJ1-6; CDR3: CASSQGDSSPLHF; DNA: TGTGCCAGCAGCCAAGGGGACAGTTCACCCCTCCACTTT
V: TRBV3-1/TRBV3-2; size: .; D: TRBD1; J: TRBJ1-4; CDR3: CASSPRGQGDEKLFF; DNA: TGTGCCAGCAGCCCAAGGGGACAGGGGGATGAAAAACTGTTTTTT
V: TRBV25-1; size: .; D: .; J: TRBJ1-4; CDR3: CASSGQGTNEKLFF; DNA: TGTGCCAGCAGTGGGCAGGGCACTAATGAAAAACTGTTTTTT
V: TRBV5-4; size: .; D: .; J: TRBJ2-2; CDR3: CASSLGAGGGNTGELFF; DNA: TGTGCCAGCAGCTTGGGGGCCGGGGGAGGAAACACCGGGGAGCTGTTTTTT
V: TRBV19; size: .; D: .; J: TRBJ1-2; CDR3: CASSNQGSSYGYTF; DNA: TGTGCCAGTAGTAACCAGGGGTCCAGCTATGGCTACACCTTC
V: TRBV19; size: .; D: .; J: TRBJ2-5; CDR3: CASSMGLTFQETQYF; DNA: TGTGCCAGTAGTATGGGGCTGACCTTCCAAGAGACCCAGTACTTC
V: TRBV7-9; size: .; D: TRBD1; J: TRBJ1-1; CDR3: CASRQTGLTEAFF; DNA: TGTGCCAGCAGGCAGACAGGGCTTACTGAAGCTTTCTTT
V: TRBV7-2; size: .; D: .; J: TRBJ2-7; CDR3: CASSFGVSYEQYF; DNA: TGTGCCAGCAGCTTCGGGGTATCCTACGAGCAGTACTTC
V: TRBV7-2; size: .; D: TRBD2; J: TRBJ2-7; CDR3: CASRTSGGYEQYF; DNA: TGTGCCAGCAGAACTAGCGGGGGTTACGAGCAGTACTTC
V: TRBV19; size: .; D: .; J: TRBJ2-5; CDR3: CASSMGWRLTPRAQYF; DNA: TGTGCCAGTAGTATGGGCTGGAGGTTAACCCCGAGGGCCCAGTACTTC
V: TRBV5-1; size: .; D: TRBD2; J: TRBJ2-2; CDR3: CASSLRLAGAGELFF; DNA: TGCGCCAGCAGCTTGCGGCTAGCGGGAGCCGGGGAGCTGTTTTTT
V: TRBV5-1; size: .; D: TRBD2; J: TRBJ2-3; CDR3: CASSPGTSDTDTQYF; DNA: TGCGCCAGCAGCCCCGGGACTAGTGACACAGATACGCAGTATTTT
V: TRBV6-5; size: .; D: TRBD1; J: TRBJ1-2; CDR3: CASTRDRERSRGYTF; DNA: TGTGCCAGCACTAGGGACAGGGAACGTTCGAGGGGCTACACCTTC
V: TRBV6-4; size: once; D: TRBD1; J: TRBJ1-1; CDR3: CASSVQQGSTEAFF; DNA: TGTGCCAGCAGTGTCCAACAGGGGAGCACTGAAGCTTTCTTT
V: TRBV24-1; size: .; D: TRBD1; J: TRBJ1-2; CDR3: CATSVRTGYGYTF; DNA: TGTGCCACCAGTGTCCGGACAGGGTATGGCTACACCTTC
V: TRBV24-1; size: .; D: TRBD2; J: TRBJ2-5; CDR3: CATSDPGTSGGQETQYF; DNA: TGTGCCACCAGTGACCCCGGGACTAGCGGGGGACAAGAGACCCAGTACTTC
V: TRBV7-3; size: .; D: TRBD1; J: TRBJ1-1; CDR3: CASSRDRESEAFF; DNA: TGTGCCAGCAGCCGGGACAGGGAGTCTGAAGCTTTCTTT
V: TRBV6-1; size: .; D: TRBD2; J: TRBJ2-1; CDR3: CASSEQPLAGGREQFF; DNA: TGTGCCAGCAGTGAACAGCCGCTAGCGGGGGGGCGTGAGCAGTTCTTC
V: TRBV2; size: .; D: TRBD2; J: TRBJ2-7; CDR3: CASSERPSGGSSYEQYF; DNA: TGTGCCAGCAGTGAACGCCCTAGCGGGGGGAGCTCCTACGAGCAGTACTTC
V: TRBV27; size: once; D: TRBD1; J: TRBJ1-1; CDR3: CASSSPGQGKAEAFF; DNA: TGTGCCAGCAGTTCACCGGGACAGGGAAAAGCTGAAGCTTTCTTT
V: TRBV10-2; size: few; D: .; J: TRBJ1-6; CDR3: CASSESRTGLGNSPLHF; DNA: TGCGCCAGCAGTGAGTCACGGACTGGGCTTGGTAATTCACCCCTCCACTTT
V: TRBV5-4; size: .; D: .; J: TRBJ1-1; CDR3: CASSLASGLTEAFF; DNA: TGTGCCAGCAGCTTGGCCTCAGGGCTCACTGAAGCTTTCTTT
V: TRBV5-1; size: .; D: .; J: TRBJ1-1; CDR3: CASSPMRAWNTEAFF; DNA: TGCGCCAGCAGCCCGATGAGGGCCTGGAACACTGAAGCTTTCTTT
V: TRBV28; size: .; D: .; J: TRBJ2-5; CDR3: CASRQGVLETQYF; DNA: TGTGCCAGCAGACAGGGCGTGTTAGAGACCCAGTACTTC
V: TRBV5-4; size: few; D: TRBD1; J: TRBJ2-3; CDR3: CASSLTGGSTDTQYF; DNA: TGTGCCAGCAGCCTGACAGGGGGAAGCACAGATACGCAGTATTTT
V: TRBV7-2; size: .; D: TRBD2; J: TRBJ2-2; CDR3: CASMGLAGTGELFF; DNA: TGTGCCAGCATGGGACTAGCGGGGACCGGGGAGCTGTTTTTT
V: TRBV5-1; size: .; D: TRBD1; J: TRBJ1-4; CDR3: CASRTGLDEKLFF; DNA: TGCGCCAGCCGGACAGGACTTGATGAAAAACTGTTTTTT
V: TRBV2; size: .; D: .; J: TRBJ2-2; CDR3: CASSVESNTGELFF; DNA: TGTGCCAGCAGTGTTGAGAGTAACACCGGGGAGCTGTTTTTT
V: TRBV5-1; size: .; D: TRBD1; J: TRBJ2-3; CDR3: CASSLAGTGATDTQYF; DNA: TGCGCCAGCAGCTTGGCCGGGACAGGGGCCACAGATACGCAGTATTTT
V: TRBV4-3; size: .; D: TRBD2; J: TRBJ2-3; CDR3: CASSQEATSDADTQYF; DNA: TGCGCCAGCAGCCAAGAGGCGACTAGCGACGCAGATACGCAGTATTTT
V: TRBV4-2; size: .; D: TRBD1; J: TRBJ1-1; CDR3: CASSQPRDSTEAFF; DNA: TGTGCCAGCAGCCAACCCCGGGACAGCACTGAAGCTTTCTTT